These T cell receptor beta chains were read from a single sample in a study of cytomegalovirus exposure and HLA in healthy donors. The method was immunoSEQ multiplex PCR; TCRdb's version includes in-frame clones alone and lacks a portion of them. The repertoire holds some 140,000 clones, with around three quarters as singletons. What was sequenced was PBMCs. The origin of the receptors is a woman between 40 and 55 years old in good health and CMV-seronegative. Each CDR3 is given with its conserved first and last residue. The order of the fields is V gene, D gene, clone size, J gene, CDR3 DNA, CDR3 protein. A D gene is named only where the DNA matches it firmly. Not every row has a clone size; where given, it reads once, few, many or a size class.

V: TRBV5-4
D: TRBD1
size: -
J: TRBJ1-2
DNA: TGTGCCAGCAGCGGACAGGGGGCCCCATATGGCTACACCTTC
CDR3: CASSGQGAPYGYTF

V: TRBV4-2
D: -
size: -
J: TRBJ1-2
DNA: TGTGCCAGCAGACAACAGGGCCCCTATGGCTACACCTTC
CDR3: CASRQQGPYGYTF

V: TRBV21-1
D: -
size: -
J: TRBJ2-1
DNA: TGTGCCAGCAGCAAAAGCGGAGTCTTC
CDR3: CASSKSGVF

V: TRBV5-1
D: TRBD1
size: once
J: TRBJ2-7
DNA: TGCGCCAGCAGCCCGGGACAGTGGGACTACGAGCAGTACTTC
CDR3: CASSPGQWDYEQYF

V: TRBV6-6
D: -
size: -
J: TRBJ1-5
DNA: TGTGCCAGCAGTTCCTTCGGTCAGCCCCAGCATTTT
CDR3: CASSSFGQPQHF

V: TRBV6-6
D: TRBD2
size: -
J: TRBJ2-3
DNA: TGTGCCAGTATTCTAGCGGGGGGGCGCACAGATACGCAGTATTTT
CDR3: CASILAGGRTDTQYF

V: TRBV6-5
D: TRBD1
size: -
J: TRBJ1-3
DNA: TGTGCCAGCCGGGACAGGTCTTACTCTGGAAACACCATATATTTT
CDR3: CASRDRSYSGNTIYF

V: TRBV6-5
D: -
size: few
J: TRBJ1-1
DNA: TGTGCCAGCAGTTACTTCGACGGGGAAGCTTTCTTT
CDR3: CASSYFDGEAFF

V: TRBV11-3
D: -
size: -
J: TRBJ1-2
DNA: TGTGCCAGCAGCTTAGGGGGCCGCTCGCACTATGGCTACACCTTC
CDR3: CASSLGGRSHYGYTF

V: TRBV7-2
D: TRBD2
size: -
J: TRBJ2-3
DNA: TGTGCCAGCACCCTAATAGCGGGAGTCGTCACAGATACGCAGTATTTT
CDR3: CASTLIAGVVTDTQYF

V: TRBV11-2
D: -
size: -
J: TRBJ2-7
DNA: TGTGCCAGCAGCTTTGGCCGCCCGGGGTCATTGAGCTCCTACGAGCAGTACTTC
CDR3: CASSFGRPGSLSSYEQYF

V: TRBV7-9
D: -
size: -
J: TRBJ1-1
DNA: TGTGCCAGCAGCTTAGTAGCACTGACTGAAGCTTTCTTT
CDR3: CASSLVALTEAFF

V: TRBV7-2
D: -
size: -
J: TRBJ1-1
DNA: TGTGCCAGCAGCCCCAGAGGGCAGGGAGGGACTGAAGCTTTCTTT
CDR3: CASSPRGQGGTEAFF

V: TRBV2
D: -
size: -
J: TRBJ1-3
DNA: TGTGCCAGCACCAGTCCGGACAGATACTCCAGAAACACCATATATTTT
CDR3: CASTSPDRYSRNTIYF

V: TRBV6-1
D: TRBD1
size: -
J: TRBJ1-4
DNA: TGTGCCAGCAGTGTGTCAGGGGGCGGTGAAAAACTGTTTTTT
CDR3: CASSVSGGGEKLFF

V: TRBV30
D: -
size: -
J: TRBJ1-1
DNA: TGTGCCTGGTACAGGGTGGACACTGAAGCTTTCTTT
CDR3: CAWYRVDTEAFF

V: TRBV27
D: -
size: -
J: TRBJ1-2
DNA: TGTGCCAGCAGTTCTCCTTTCTCTAACTATGGCTACACCTTC
CDR3: CASSSPFSNYGYTF

V: TRBV10-3
D: TRBD1
size: -
J: TRBJ2-7
DNA: TGTGCCATCAGTCCGCAGGGGGCGCTGAACTACGAGCAGTACTTC
CDR3: CAISPQGALNYEQYF

V: TRBV9
D: -
size: -
J: TRBJ1-4
DNA: TGTGCCAGCAGCGGGGGGAGGAGGACAACTAATGAAAAACTGTTTTTT
CDR3: CASSGGRRTTNEKLFF

V: TRBV6-1
D: -
size: -
J: TRBJ2-5
DNA: TGTGCCAGCAGTGAATTTCCGGGGATCGAAGAGACCCAGTACTTC
CDR3: CASSEFPGIEETQYF

V: TRBV5-8
D: TRBD1
size: -
J: TRBJ1-6
DNA: TGTGCCAGCAGCCTCACAGGGGTTAATTCACCCCTCCACTTT
CDR3: CASSLTGVNSPLHF

V: TRBV5-1
D: -
size: -
J: TRBJ2-5
DNA: TGCGCCAGCAGGCCGGGGACAACTCAAGAGACCCAGTACTTC
CDR3: CASRPGTTQETQYF

V: TRBV9
D: TRBD2
size: -
J: TRBJ2-3
DNA: TGTGCCAGCAGCGTAGAACTAGCGGGACTTTATACGCAGTATTTT
CDR3: CASSVELAGLYTQYF

V: TRBV25-1
D: TRBD1
size: -
J: TRBJ2-3
DNA: TGTGCCAGCAGTGGACAGGGGGAGACGAGACGTCTACGAGATACGCAGTATTTT
CDR3: CASSGQGETRRLRDTQYF

V: TRBV6-1
D: TRBD2
size: few
J: TRBJ2-7
DNA: TGTGCCAGCAGTGAAGGGGGCGGGAGCTCCTACGAGCAGTACTTC
CDR3: CASSEGGGSSYEQYF

V: TRBV7-9
D: TRBD1
size: -
J: TRBJ2-7
DNA: TGTGCCAGCAGCTTATACGGGACAGGGGTTTTCTACGAGCAGTACTTC
CDR3: CASSLYGTGVFYEQYF

V: TRBV27
D: TRBD1
size: -
J: TRBJ1-2
DNA: TGTGCCAGCAGATTTGGACAGGCGGACTATGGCTACACCTTC
CDR3: CASRFGQADYGYTF

V: TRBV30
D: -
size: -
J: TRBJ2-3
DNA: TGTGCCTGGAGGGTGGACAGTAGCACAGATACGCAGTATTTT
CDR3: CAWRVDSSTDTQYF

V: TRBV6-5
D: TRBD1
size: -
J: TRBJ2-7
DNA: TGTGCCAGCGGTAACAGGGGCTACGAGCAGTACTTC
CDR3: CASGNRGYEQYF

V: TRBV18
D: TRBD1
size: few
J: TRBJ2-7
DNA: TGTGCCAGCTCACCTTTTTCGACAGGGGGGGGCCACGAGCAGTACTTC
CDR3: CASSPFSTGGGHEQYF

V: TRBV5-4
D: -
size: few
J: TRBJ2-1
DNA: TGTGCCAGCAGCGCGGACAATGAGCAGTTCTTC
CDR3: CASSADNEQFF

V: TRBV19
D: -
size: -
J: TRBJ1-2
DNA: TGTGCCAGTAGTACCCTTATAGGTACAGGAGTTAACTATGGCTACACCTTC
CDR3: CASSTLIGTGVNYGYTF

V: TRBV6-6
D: -
size: -
J: TRBJ1-1
DNA: TGTGCCAGCAGTTACTCTTTCTCGGGGACTGAAGCTTTCTTT
CDR3: CASSYSFSGTEAFF

V: TRBV5-1
D: -
size: -
J: TRBJ2-7
DNA: TGCGCCAGCAGCTTAGAACTAGCAGGGCAAAGCGAGCAGTACTTC
CDR3: CASSLELAGQSEQYF

V: TRBV4-1
D: TRBD1
size: -
J: TRBJ2-5
DNA: TGCGCCAGCAGCCAAGAACCGGGACAGCCGGAGACCCAGTACTTC
CDR3: CASSQEPGQPETQYF

V: TRBV5-1
D: -
size: -
J: TRBJ1-6
DNA: TGCGCCAGCAGCTTGTTTATAGATAAGGGGAATTCACCCCTCCACTTT
CDR3: CASSLFIDKGNSPLHF

V: TRBV10-2
D: TRBD1
size: -
J: TRBJ2-5
DNA: TGCGCCAGCAGTGCGAATCAGGGGGTTGAGACCCAGTACTTC
CDR3: CASSANQGVETQYF

V: TRBV6-5
D: TRBD1
size: -
J: TRBJ1-5
DNA: TGTGCCAGCAATCCAGGGGGCCGCGGCAATCAGCCCCAGCATTTT
CDR3: CASNPGGRGNQPQHF

V: TRBV29-1
D: -
size: -
J: TRBJ2-3
DNA: TGCAGCGTTGAAGATCAGTACAGCGGGGATACGCAGTATTTT
CDR3: CSVEDQYSGDTQYF

V: TRBV19
D: -
size: -
J: TRBJ2-3
DNA: TGTGCCAGTAGTATAGGCTCAGCGGTCGATACGCAGTATTTT
CDR3: CASSIGSAVDTQYF

V: TRBV28
D: -
size: -
J: TRBJ1-1
DNA: TGTGCCAGCAGTTTACTGGGAGGGGACCCTCAAGCTTTCTTT
CDR3: CASSLLGGDPQAFF

V: TRBV5-1
D: TRBD1
size: -
J: TRBJ1-1
DNA: TGCGCCAGCAGCTTGCAGGGGGCAAACACTGAAGCTTTCTTT
CDR3: CASSLQGANTEAFF

V: TRBV7-9
D: -
size: -
J: TRBJ1-2
DNA: TGTGCCAGCAGCACCAGCATCACCCCAGGCGGCTACACCTTC
CDR3: CASSTSITPGGYTF

V: TRBV6-1
D: TRBD2
size: few
J: TRBJ2-2
DNA: TGTGCCAGCAGTGATAACCGACTAGCGGGAGTTGAGGAGCTGTTTTTT
CDR3: CASSDNRLAGVEELFF

V: TRBV10-3
D: TRBD2
size: -
J: TRBJ2-7
DNA: TGTGCCATCAGTAAGGAAGGACTAGCGGGGGAGCAGTACTTC
CDR3: CAISKEGLAGEQYF

V: TRBV5-1
D: -
size: once
J: TRBJ2-1
DNA: TGCGCCAGCAGCTTTGAGACTCCTAGCTCCTACAATGAGCAGTTCTTC
CDR3: CASSFETPSSYNEQFF

V: TRBV2
D: TRBD1
size: -
J: TRBJ2-5
DNA: TGTGCCAGCAGTGAGGGACAGGAGCAAGAGACCCAGTACTTC
CDR3: CASSEGQEQETQYF

V: TRBV28
D: -
size: -
J: TRBJ2-7
DNA: TGTGCCAGCACACAGGGGGGGTTAAGCTACGAGCAGTACTTC
CDR3: CASTQGGLSYEQYF

V: TRBV27
D: -
size: -
J: TRBJ2-1
DNA: TGTGCCAGCAGTTTATGGGGGGAAGCCTACAATGAGCAGTTCTTC
CDR3: CASSLWGEAYNEQFF

V: TRBV15
D: -
size: -
J: TRBJ1-1
DNA: TGTGCCACCAGCAGAGATCCAGGGAACACTGAAGCTTTCTTT
CDR3: CATSRDPGNTEAFF

V: TRBV7-9
D: -
size: -
J: TRBJ2-7
DNA: TGTGCCAGCAGCTTAGAGAGGAGTCGGATAAAATACGAGCAGTACTTC
CDR3: CASSLERSRIKYEQYF

V: TRBV6-4
D: TRBD1
size: -
J: TRBJ2-3
DNA: TGTGCCAGCAGTACAGGGGCTGGCACAGATACGCAGTATTTT
CDR3: CASSTGAGTDTQYF

V: TRBV6-1
D: -
size: -
J: TRBJ1-5
DNA: TGTGCCAGCAGTGAAGCAAGGGGAGGGTATAGCAATCAGCCCCAGCATTTT
CDR3: CASSEARGGYSNQPQHF